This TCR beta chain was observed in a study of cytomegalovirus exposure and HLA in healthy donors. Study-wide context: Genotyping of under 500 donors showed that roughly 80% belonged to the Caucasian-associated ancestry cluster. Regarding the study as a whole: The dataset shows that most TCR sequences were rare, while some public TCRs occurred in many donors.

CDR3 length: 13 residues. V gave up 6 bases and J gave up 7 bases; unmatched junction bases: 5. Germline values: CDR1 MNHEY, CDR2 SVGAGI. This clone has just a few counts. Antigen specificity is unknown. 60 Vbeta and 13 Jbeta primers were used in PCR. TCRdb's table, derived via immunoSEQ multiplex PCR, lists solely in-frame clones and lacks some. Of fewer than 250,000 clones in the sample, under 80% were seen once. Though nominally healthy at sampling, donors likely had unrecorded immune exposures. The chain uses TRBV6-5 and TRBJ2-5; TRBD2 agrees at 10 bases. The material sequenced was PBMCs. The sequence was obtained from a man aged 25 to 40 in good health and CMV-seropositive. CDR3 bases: TGTGCCAGCAGACAACTAGCGGGGCCGACCCAGTACTTC. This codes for CASRQLAGPTQYF.